These 28 T cell receptor beta chains came from one sample sequenced in a study of shared clonotypes between healthy human individuals. The repertoire was sequenced with immunoSEQ multiplex PCR; TCRdb's copy has only in-frame clones and lacks some. Of under 600,000 clones in the sample, approximately 97% were seen once. Sequenced sample: naive CD4+ T cells sorted from blood. Indicated subset: CD45RA+ positively selected. These receptors were collected from a woman aged 25 to 39 in good health.

The chain has TRBV7-8 and TRBJ2-1, with 10 nucleotides matching TRBD2. With V trimmed by 2 bases and J by 9 bases, 7 bases remained unmatched. CDR1 and CDR2 (germline): SGHVS, FQNEAQ. The CDR3 runs to 15 residues. The chain's CDR3 is CASSLMLAGAAEQFF. Here the CDR3 DNA reads TGTGCCAGCAGCTTAATGCTAGCGGGAGCGGCTGAGCAGTTCTTC.

The chain recombines TRBV7-3 with TRBJ2-2; TRBD2 matches 10 bases. The CDR3 totals 16 residues. CDR1 SGHTA and CDR2 FQGTGA come from the germline V gene. Trimming removed 2 bases from V and 4 bases from J; junction bases left unmatched: 4. In DNA form, the CDR3 reads TGTGCCAGCAGCTTACCGAGCGGGAGGGCCACCGGGGAGCTGTTTTTT. Amino acid sequence: CASSLPSGRATGELFF.

This rearrangement joins TRBV28 to TRBJ2-1; D is uncertain. Per the germline V gene, CDR1 is MDHEN and CDR2 is SYDVKM. This CDR3 spans 15 amino acids. V shed 10 bases and J shed 0 bases, with 16 bases lying between them. CDR3 bases: TGTGCCACCCCCCTTACCCCCAGCTCCTACAATGAGCAGTTCTTC. Its translation is CATPLTPSSYNEQFF.

This rearrangement joins TRBV5-4 to TRBJ2-2; D call uncertain. From germline, CDR1 is SGHNT and CDR2 YYREEE (reference sequence). V was cut by 2 bases and J by 5 bases, with 1 base left in between. The CDR3 is made up of 11 amino acids. CDR3 nucleotide sequence: TGTGCCAGCAGCTTTACCGGGGAGCTGTTTTTT. Protein product: CASSFTGELFF.

This chain uses TRBV2 with TRBJ2-7, with TRBD2 identical over 12 bases. Trimming took 5 bases from V and 3 from J; bases not matched to a gene: 20. Germline CDR1 and CDR2: SNHLY and FYNNEI. The CDR3 extends over 20 amino acids. The CDR3 sequence: CASSSLRTSGARSSHYEQYF. The CDR3, as DNA: TGTGCCAGCAGTTCCCTCAGGACTAGCGGGGCCCGGAGTTCCCACTACGAGCAGTACTTC. Based on the CDR3 plus reference TRBV2 and TRBJ2-7, the full variable domain is EPEVTQTPSHQVTQMGQEVILRCVPISNHLYFYWYRQILGQKVEFLVSFYNNEISEKSEIFDDQFSVERPDGSNFTLKIRSTKLEDSAMYFCASSSLRTSGARSSHYEQYFGPGTRLTVT.

The DNA of the CDR3 is TGTGCCAGCAGTGTGCAGGGTGATTTCTACGAGCAGTACTTC. Protein: CASSVQGDFYEQYF. This chain joins TRBV2 and TRBJ2-5; D is possibly TRBD1 (5 bases). The J call could be wrong; TRBJ2-7 is a better fit for the DNA end. This CDR3 is 14 amino acids long. Germline V lookup: CDR1 SNHLY, CDR2 FYNNEI.

This clone was seen a single time. CDR3 residues: CAKRLGGTDTQYF. CDR3 nucleotide sequence: TGTGCCAAAAGGCTGGGGGGAACAGATACGCAGTATTTT. The rearrangement uses TRBV2 and TRBJ2-3; D might be TRBD2 (6 bases). The CDR3 is made up of 13 amino acids. Trimming took off 10 bases at V and 3 bases at J, with 14 bases between the two ends. Per the germline V gene, CDR1 is SNHLY and CDR2 is FYNNEI.

This clone was found once. This sequence joins TRBV28 and TRBJ2-5; 7 bases agree with TRBD1. Unmatched junction bases numbered 10, after V lost 6 bases and J lost 0 bases. The CDR3 length is 16 residues. The germline gives CDR1 MDHEN, CDR2 SYDVKM. Written as DNA, the CDR3 is TGTGCCAGCAGGCTCACCCCGGGACAGCACCAAGAGACCCAGTACTTC. It specifies CASRLTPGQHQETQYF. Supplemented by reference TRBV28 and TRBJ2-5, the full variable domain reads DVKVTQSSRYLVKRTGEKVFLECVQDMDHENMFWYRQDPGLGLRLIYFSYDVKMKEKGDIPEGYSVSREKKERFSLILESASTNQTSMYLCASRLTPGQHQETQYFGPGTRLLVL.

The chain couples TRBV27 to TRBJ1-1; 11 bases are shared with TRBD1. Trimming removed 5 bases from V and 9 bases from J; junction bases left unmatched: 8. CDR3 length: 14 amino acids. The germline gives CDR1 MNHEY, CDR2 SMNVEV (reference sequence). The CDR3 protein is CASSPGQGVEKAFF. The CDR3 coding sequence is TGTGCCAGCAGTCCGGGACAGGGGGTGGAAAAAGCTTTCTTT.

The genes are TRBV5-1 and TRBJ2-5; either TRBD1 or TRBD2 may fit D (5 bases each). V lost 0 bases and J 5 bases, leaving 11 bases between the germline ends. CDR3 length: 14 residues. The V gene's germline CDR1 is SGHRS and CDR2 YFSETQ. CDR3 nucleotides: TGCGCCAGCAGCTTGGGAGGCAGGGACGAGACCCAGTACTTC. As protein: CASSLGGRDETQYF.

The genes are TRBV16 and TRBJ1-5; no clear D. This CDR3 contains 14 residues. Trimming left V 0 bases short and J 7 bases short, with 10 bases between. The germline V gene encodes CDR1 KGHSY and CDR2 FQNENV. CDR3 DNA: TGTGCCAGCAGCCAATCTGGGCTGACCCAGCCCCAGCATTTT. It specifies CASSQSGLTQPQHF.

This chain links TRBV19 with TRBJ1-5, with no clear D. CDR1 and CDR2 from the germline V gene are LNHDA and SQIVND (reference sequence). The CDR3 is 15 amino acids. V gave up 0 bases and J gave up 1 base, with 7 bases separating them. DNA of the CDR3: TGTGCCAGTAGTATAGAGGGTATAAGCAATCAGCCCCAGCATTTT. It specifies CASSIEGISNQPQHF.

This clone has only one observation. This chain connects TRBV11-3 to TRBJ2-7; the match to TRBD2 covers 8 bases. The CDR3 has 14 amino acids. CDR1 and CDR2 from the germline V gene are SGHNT and YENEEA. V lost 3 bases, J lost 3 bases, and 4 bases stayed unmatched. DNA of the CDR3: TGTGCCAGCAGCTTTAGCGGGAAAGACTACGAGCAGTACTTC. The encoded protein is CASSFSGKDYEQYF.

The DNA of the CDR3 is TGTGCCAGCAGTGGGACAGGGGACTATGGCTACACCTTC. This translates into CASSGTGDYGYTF. V gene TRBV28 combines with J gene TRBJ1-2; 10 bases line up with TRBD1. Trimming cost V 5 bases and J 3 bases; bases outside gene matches: 0. The CDR3 has 13 amino acids. Germline lookup yields CDR1 MDHEN and CDR2 SYDVKM.

The rearrangement uses TRBV7-8 and TRBJ1-5; maybe TRBD1 (5 bases). V was shortened by 1 base and J by 1 base, with 11 bases between the two germline ends. The germline V gene has CDR1 SGHVS and CDR2 FQNEAQ. The CDR3 is 16 residues long. CDR3 protein: CASSLESGASNQPQHF. Written as DNA, the CDR3 is TGTGCCAGCAGCTTAGAGTCCGGGGCAAGCAATCAGCCCCAGCATTTT.

This chain links TRBV6-5 with TRBJ2-3; tentatively, D is TRBD2 (6 bases). CDR1 and CDR2 from the germline V gene are MNHEY and SVGAGI. The V gene lost 0 bases and the J gene lost 3 bases, with 13 bases spanning the gap. The CDR3 length is 16 residues. The CDR3 sequence: CASSYSPGAVTDTQYF. The CDR3 DNA follows: TGTGCCAGCAGTTACTCGCCGGGAGCTGTAACAGATACGCAGTATTTT.

This rearrangement joins TRBV2 to TRBJ1-1; a weak D match, TRBD1 (5 bases). With 8 bases removed from V and 2 bases from J, the gap between germline ends came to 9 bases. The CDR3 loop spans 12 amino acids. Germline V gene sequence: CDR1 SNHLY, CDR2 FYNNEI. The DNA of the CDR3 is TGTGCCAGCTCCTGGGACAACACTGAAGCTTTCTTT. Amino acids: CASSWDNTEAFF.

CDR3 in amino acids: CASSLSAGQGEETQYF. The CDR3 bases are TGTGCCAGCAGTTTGAGCGCGGGACAGGGTGAAGAGACCCAGTACTTC. The V and J genes are TRBV28 and TRBJ2-5; 9 positions agree with TRBD1. V was clipped by 3 bases and J by 3 bases; unmatched bases: 8. Germline CDR1 and CDR2: MDHEN and SYDVKM. This CDR3 has 16 residues.

This chain joins TRBV27 and TRBJ1-5; D is undetermined. Germline V gene data show CDR1 as MNHEY and CDR2 as SMNVEV (reference sequence). The length of the CDR3 is 13 residues. V was pared by 3 bases and J by 6 bases, with 9 bases between. CDR3: CASSFSTGQPQHF. CDR3 in DNA: TGTGCCAGCAGTTTCAGTACCGGTCAGCCCCAGCATTTT.

V gene TRBV7-9 combines with J gene TRBJ1-2, with 7 bases matching TRBD1. The CDR3 sequence is 12 residues long. V dropped 10 bases and J dropped 4; count of bases not matched to a gene: 6. The germline V gene has CDR1 SEHNR and CDR2 FQNEAQ (reference sequence). This chain's CDR3 is CATQDRIYGYTF. The CDR3 region has the DNA TGTGCCACCCAGGACAGGATCTATGGCTACACCTTC.

The genes are TRBV5-1 and TRBJ2-5, with D maybe TRBD2 (5 bases). V shed 0 bases and J shed 0 bases, with 15 bases lying between them. Germline values: CDR1 SGHRS, CDR2 YFSETQ. CDR3 length equals 17 residues. The CDR3 sequence is CASSLVSGGPYQETQYF. In nucleotides, the CDR3 is TGCGCCAGCAGCTTGGTAAGCGGAGGACCGTACCAAGAGACCCAGTACTTC.

The chain is built from TRBV7-6 and TRBJ1-1, with unresolved D. V was cut by 4 bases and J by 1 base, with 13 bases left in between. The CDR3 consists of 15 residues. Germline values: CDR1 SGHVS, CDR2 FNYEAQ. The CDR3, as DNA: TGTGCCAGCAGCTCCTTTGGCCTGCCGAACACTGAAGCTTTCTTT. It specifies CASSSFGLPNTEAFF. The variable domain in full, with the rest retrieved from reference TRBV7-6 and TRBJ1-1, is GAGVSQSPRYKVTKRGQDVALRCDPISGHVSLYWYRQALGQGPEFLTYFNYEAQQDKSGLPNDRFSAERPEGSISTLTIQRTEQRDSAMYRCASSSFGLPNTEAFFGQGTRLTVV.

This clone was detected once. The chain is built from TRBV6-6 and TRBJ1-1; perhaps TRBD1 as D (6 bases). The CDR3 extends over 13 amino acids. V dropped 10 bases and J dropped 2 bases, with 14 bases sitting between them. Germline V gene sequence: CDR1 MNHNY, CDR2 SVGAGI (reference sequence). The CDR3 nucleotides are TGTGCCACCAAACGGGGGGCTAACACTGAAGCTTTCTTT. It yields the protein CATKRGANTEAFF.

The gene calls are TRBV5-1 and TRBJ2-3; 14 bases are a match to TRBD2. Germline V gene lookup returns CDR1 SGHRS and CDR2 YFSETQ. J gave up 6 bases and V 6 bases, and 9 bases lay outside the gene matches. The CDR3 covers 16 residues. CDR3 DNA: TGCGCCAGCACGGTCGGGACTAGCGGGAGATCGGATACGCAGTATTTT. Its protein is CASTVGTSGRSDTQYF.

This clone has just one count. The rearrangement joins TRBV27 to TRBJ2-7; D possibly corresponds to TRBD2 (5 bases). Looked up from germline, CDR1 is MNHEY and CDR2 is SMNVEV (reference sequence). V was clipped by 4 bases and J by 0 bases, with 10 bases between them. The CDR3 runs to 14 residues. CDR3 nucleotide sequence: TGTGCCAGCAGTTCTAGCCTTAGCTCCTACGAGCAGTACTTC. Its protein is CASSSSLSSYEQYF.

The V call is TRBV14, the J call TRBJ2-7; D not certain. This CDR3 is built from 15 residues. The V and J ends lost 0 bases and 2 bases respectively, with 11 bases between them. Germline CDR1 is SGHDN and CDR2 is FVKESK. The CDR3 region has the DNA TGTGCCAGCAGCCAAGATCCAGGCAGGACCTACGAGCAGTACTTC. It translates to CASSQDPGRTYEQYF.

The genes are TRBV27 and TRBJ1-2; TRBD1 matches at 10 bases. Germline values: CDR1 MNHEY, CDR2 SMNVEV (reference sequence). The CDR3 consists of 14 residues. V was clipped by 5 bases and J by 4 bases; unmatched bases: 4. DNA for the CDR3: TGTGCCAGCAGTCCGGGACAGGGGACCTATGGCTACACCTTC. Translated, it gives CASSPGQGTYGYTF.

The genes are TRBV29-1 and TRBJ2-1; TRBD2 agrees at 11 bases. Germline V gene lookup returns CDR1 SQVTM and CDR2 ANQGSEA. J was trimmed by 4 bases and V by 6 bases; bases with no gene match: 17. CDR3 size: 18 residues. The DNA of the CDR3 is TGCAGCGTGATAGCGGGAGGGCCCCAGCGTCGGTGGTACAATGAGCAGTTCTTC. Its translation is CSVIAGGPQRRWYNEQFF.